Listed below are T cell receptor beta chains from one sample, sequenced in a study of T cell responses to AZD1222 COVID-19 vaccine. The repertoire was sequenced with immunoSEQ multiplex PCR; TCRdb's copy has only in-frame clones and lacks some. This table holds fewer than 200,000 clones, around 90% found once. Specimen: peripheral blood, collected 28 days after the second AZD1222 dose. These receptors came from an adult who received the AZD1222 COVID-19 vaccine. Each CDR3 is given with its conserved first and last residue. A D gene is named only where the DNA matches it firmly. For some rows the clone size is stated as once, few or many, or as a class when expanded; others skip it.

clone_size | j_call | d_call | cdr3_length | v_call | cdr3_nt | cdr3_aa
. | TRBJ1-4 | TRBD1 | 18 | TRBV5-1 | TGCGCCAGCAGCCGCGGGACAGGGGGCAAAATCGGAGTTGAAAAACTGTTTTTT | CASSRGTGGKIGVEKLFF
. | TRBJ1-3 | . | 12 | TRBV12-3/TRBV12-4 | TGTGCCAGCAGTTACTCTGGAAACACCATATATTTT | CASSYSGNTIYF
. | TRBJ1-4 | . | 15 | TRBV7-2 | TGTGCCAGCTCCTCCAAACGCAGTCTCGGCGAAAAACTGTTTTTT | CASSSKRSLGEKLFF
once | TRBJ1-2 | . | 12 | TRBV7-8 | TGTGCCAGCACCGTCTTAGCGAAGGGCTACACCTTC | CASTVLAKGYTF
. | TRBJ1-2 | . | 15 | TRBV7-2 | TGTGCCAGCAGCCTACTGGGGGGAGCTAACTATGGCTACACCTTC | CASSLLGGANYGYTF
. | TRBJ1-5 | . | 14 | TRBV6-5 | TGTGCCAGCACCCACAGGGTAGTCAATCAGCCCCAGCATTTT | CASTHRVVNQPQHF
. | TRBJ2-1 | TRBD2 | 16 | TRBV11-2 | TGTGCCAGCAGCCAGAGACTAGCGGGGGAGTACAATGAGCAGTTCTTC | CASSQRLAGEYNEQFF
once | TRBJ1-5 | . | 12 | TRBV18 | TGTGCCAGCTCACGCAACAATCAGCCCCAGCATTTT | CASSRNNQPQHF
. | TRBJ2-3 | . | 13 | TRBV29-1 | TGCAGCGTGGCGGGGTTGGGGTTAGATACGCAGTATTTT | CSVAGLGLDTQYF
. | TRBJ2-7 | TRBD1 | 14 | TRBV6-5 | TGTGCCAGCAGTAGGGACAGGGGATTATCCGAGCAGTACTTC | CASSRDRGLSEQYF
. | TRBJ2-1 | . | 15 | TRBV19 | TGTGCCAGTAGTTATAACATGGGGTCCTACAATGAGCAGTTCTTC | CASSYNMGSYNEQFF
few | TRBJ1-3 | . | 13 | TRBV30 | TGTGCCTCTACCGGGGTATCCGGAAACACCATATATTTT | CASTGVSGNTIYF
. | TRBJ2-6 | . | 18 | TRBV19 | TGTGCCAGTAGTAAGGGACGCTTCTCAGGGGCTGGGGCCAACGTCCTGACTTTC | CASSKGRFSGAGANVLTF
. | TRBJ2-3 | . | 14 | TRBV15 | TGTGCCACCAGCAGAGCGGTCTACACAGATACGCAGTATTTT | CATSRAVYTDTQYF
. | TRBJ1-1 | TRBD1 | 13 | TRBV25-1 | TGTGCCAGCAGTGTAGGACAGGGGACTGAAGCTTTCTTT | CASSVGQGTEAFF
. | TRBJ1-1 | . | 14 | TRBV3-1/TRBV3-2 | TGTGCCAGCAGCCAAGCTCCGGTAGGAGCTGAAGCTTTCTTT | CASSQAPVGAEAFF
. | TRBJ2-1 | TRBD2 | 20 | TRBV7-3 | TGTGCCAGCAGCTTAACGGGCAGCTTCGCTAGCGGCAGCTCCTACAATGAGCAGTTCTTC | CASSLTGSFASGSSYNEQFF
. | TRBJ1-2 | TRBD1 | 16 | TRBV10-3 | TGTGCCATCAGTGAGTTACCCGGGACAGGACCTTCTAGCTACACCTTC | CAISELPGTGPSSYTF
. | TRBJ1-3 | TRBD1 | 18 | TRBV11-2 | TGTGCCAGCAGCTTAGTGGGGACAGCTAAACTCTCTGGAAACACCATATATTTT | CASSLVGTAKLSGNTIYF
. | TRBJ1-3 | . | 15 | TRBV18 | TGTGCCAGCTCACCTCGGCAGGGGTCTGGAAACACCATATATTTT | CASSPRQGSGNTIYF
. | TRBJ1-2 | TRBD1 | 16 | TRBV4-1 | TGCGCCAGCAGCCCCCCTACAGGGGGCATTGACTATGGCTACACCTTC | CASSPPTGGIDYGYTF
. | TRBJ1-4 | . | 16 | TRBV7-9 | TGTGCCAGCAGCTTAGGAACGGGATCCACTAATGAAAAACTGTTTTTT | CASSLGTGSTNEKLFF
. | TRBJ1-5 | . | 12 | TRBV12-3/TRBV12-4 | TGTGCCAGCAGTTTAAATAATCAGCCCCAGCATTTT | CASSLNNQPQHF
. | TRBJ1-5 | TRBD1 | 14 | TRBV5-1 | TGCGCCAGCAGCTCTGGACAGGGTGGTCAGCCCCAGCATTTT | CASSSGQGGQPQHF
. | TRBJ1-2 | . | 15 | TRBV6-5 | TGTGCCAGCAGTTACTCGAGGGGTTTGAACTATGGCTACACCTTC | CASSYSRGLNYGYTF
. | TRBJ2-1 | TRBD2 | 15 | TRBV11-3 | TGTGCCAGCAGCTTAGGGGAGACTAGCGGGGCTGAGCAGTTCTTC | CASSLGETSGAEQFF
. | TRBJ1-1 | . | 14 | TRBV5-1 | TGCGCCAGCAGCTTGGCCGTCCAGAACACTGAAGCTTTCTTT | CASSLAVQNTEAFF
. | TRBJ1-5 | . | 13 | TRBV7-9 | TGTGCCAGCAGCCCCGGGGGTAATCAGCCCCAGCATTTT | CASSPGGNQPQHF
. | TRBJ2-3 | . | 15 | TRBV7-9 | TGTGCCAGCAGCTTGGGTGGGCTCAGCACAGATACGCAGTATTTT | CASSLGGLSTDTQYF
. | TRBJ2-7 | TRBD1 | 15 | TRBV5-1 | TGCGCCAGCAGTTCCTCCGGGACAGGGTCCTACGAGCAGTACTTC | CASSSSGTGSYEQYF
. | TRBJ1-1 | . | 14 | TRBV27 | TGTGCCAGCAGTTTAACAGGGATGAACACTGAAGCTTTCTTT | CASSLTGMNTEAFF
few | TRBJ1-2 | TRBD1 | 13 | TRBV13 | TGTGCCAGCAGCTTGGCAGGGGGCTATGGCTACACCTTC | CASSLAGGYGYTF
. | TRBJ1-2 | . | 15 | TRBV6-1 | TGTGCCAGCAGTGAAGGTTTCGGGGGGTACTATGGCTACACCTTC | CASSEGFGGYYGYTF
. | TRBJ1-2 | . | 15 | TRBV5-4 | TGTGCCAGCAGCTTGCAGGGCGGGTCTAACTATGGCTACACCTTC | CASSLQGGSNYGYTF
. | TRBJ1-2 | . | 13 | TRBV19 | TGTGCCAGTAGTCCACAGGGAAGCTATGGCTACACCTTC | CASSPQGSYGYTF
. | TRBJ2-5 | . | 11 | TRBV15 | TGTGCCACCAGCAGTCGGGAGACCCAGTACTTC | CATSSRETQYF
. | TRBJ2-7 | . | 13 | TRBV6-2/TRBV6-3 | TGTGCCAGCAGCCCCACCCGACGCTCCGAGCAGTACTTC | CASSPTRRSEQYF
. | TRBJ1-5 | . | 13 | TRBV19 | TGTGCCAGTCAGCTGGGTTTGGATCAGCCCCAGCATTTT | CASQLGLDQPQHF
once | TRBJ1-6 | TRBD1 | 15 | TRBV5-1 | TGCGCCAGCAGCTCAGGGGGCCTCTATAATTCACCCCTCCACTTT | CASSSGGLYNSPLHF
. | TRBJ2-3 | TRBD1 | 14 | TRBV5-4 | TGTGCCAGCAGCGGGAAGGACAGGGGAGATACGCAGTATTTT | CASSGKDRGDTQYF
. | TRBJ2-7 | . | 13 | TRBV3-1/TRBV3-2 | TGTGCCAGCAGCCAAGGGACAGCCTACGAGCAGTACTTC | CASSQGTAYEQYF
. | TRBJ2-7 | TRBD1 | 14 | TRBV5-1 | TGCGCCAGCAGCGGGACAGGGGGCCCCTACGAGCAGTACTTC | CASSGTGGPYEQYF
. | TRBJ1-5 | TRBD1 | 15 | TRBV19 | TGTGCCAGTAGTGTGCGACAGGGGGTAGATCAGCCCCAGCATTTT | CASSVRQGVDQPQHF